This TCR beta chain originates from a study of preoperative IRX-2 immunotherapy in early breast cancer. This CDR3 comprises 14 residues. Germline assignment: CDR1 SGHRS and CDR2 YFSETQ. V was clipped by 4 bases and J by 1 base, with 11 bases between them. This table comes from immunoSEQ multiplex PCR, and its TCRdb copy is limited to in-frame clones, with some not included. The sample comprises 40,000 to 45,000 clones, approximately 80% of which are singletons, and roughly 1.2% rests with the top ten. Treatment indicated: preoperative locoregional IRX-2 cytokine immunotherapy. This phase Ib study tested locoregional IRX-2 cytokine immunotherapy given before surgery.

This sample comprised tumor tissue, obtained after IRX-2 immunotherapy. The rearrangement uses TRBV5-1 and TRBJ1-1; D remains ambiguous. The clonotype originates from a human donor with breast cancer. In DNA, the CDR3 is TGCGCCAGCAGCCCGGGGTCGGCGAACACTGAAGCTTTCTTT. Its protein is CASSPGSANTEAFF.